The 3 T cell receptor beta chains presented below share a single source sample, sequenced in a study of identical twins. One entry per CDR3 protein, called by TCRdb with MiXCR from the 5' RACE reads. The table shows 300,000 to 400,000 distinct CDR3 sequences, with roughly an eighth occurring only once. Another study also made use of these data, one on yellow fever vaccine responses in identical twins.

Sample: CD8+ T cells sorted from blood. All receptors derive from a woman aged 18-29 years in good health.

This clonotype was seen only a few times. CDR3 amino acids: CASSSSGAYSNQPQHF. The CDR3, as DNA: TGTGCCAGCAGCTCTTCGGGAGCTTATAGCAATCAGCCCCAGCATTTT. The chain has TRBV5-6 and TRBJ1-5, with unresolved D. The CDR3 is made up of 16 amino acids. CDR1 SGHDT and CDR2 YYEEEE come from the germline V gene. Trimming took 3 bases from V and 0 from J, leaving 13 bases between them.

There are many counts of this clonotype. The rearrangement links TRBV4-2 to TRBJ2-5; tentatively, D is TRBD1 (5 bases). The CDR3 runs 14 residues. Germline values: CDR1 LGHNA, CDR2 YNFKEQ. Trimming took 0 bases from V and 3 from J, leaving 8 bases between them. CDR3 DNA sequence: TGTGCCAGCAGCCAAGAAGGGGTTGAAGAGACCCAGTACTTC. Protein: CASSQEGVEETQYF.

This chain uses TRBV6-2 or TRBV6-3 with TRBJ2-2; D gene unclear. This CDR3 is 14 amino acids long. From germline, CDR1 is MNHEY and CDR2 SVGEGT. Trimming removed 1 base at V and 7 bases at J, with 10 bases between. The CDR3 nucleotides are TGTGCCAGCAGTTACTTGACTTTTAACGGGGAGCTGTTTTTT. This gives the protein CASSYLTFNGELFF.